This TCR beta chain comes out of a study of CD8+ T cells in alopecia areata. Details on this clone: Its antigen is as yet unknown.

Looked up from germline, CDR1 is LGHNA and CDR2 is YSLEER. V dropped 1 base and J dropped 0 bases, with 6 bases sitting between them. The CDR3 has 14 residues. RNA, once extracted, was reverse transcribed into cDNA for use as the sequencing template. The data were produced by immunoSEQ multiplex PCR, yet TCRdb's version contains in-frame clones alone and is incomplete. The sample consists of 150,000 to 200,000 clones, just under 65% of them appearing once. The sample's treatment: oral pan-JAK inhibitor, 5-10 mg twice daily. Notes on the study in general: The treated group had a single nonresponder, limiting CD8+ expansion-response conclusions.

The receptor was isolated from a human donor with alopecia areata. J is TRBJ1-1 and V is TRBV4-3; D remains ambiguous. Sequenced here: CD4+ T cells sorted from blood, sampled around week 50, from a patient treated with tofacitinib. The CDR3 nucleotides read TGCGCCAGCAGCCAAGGGTTATTGAACACTGAAGCTTTCTTT. Protein sequence: CASSQGLLNTEAFF.